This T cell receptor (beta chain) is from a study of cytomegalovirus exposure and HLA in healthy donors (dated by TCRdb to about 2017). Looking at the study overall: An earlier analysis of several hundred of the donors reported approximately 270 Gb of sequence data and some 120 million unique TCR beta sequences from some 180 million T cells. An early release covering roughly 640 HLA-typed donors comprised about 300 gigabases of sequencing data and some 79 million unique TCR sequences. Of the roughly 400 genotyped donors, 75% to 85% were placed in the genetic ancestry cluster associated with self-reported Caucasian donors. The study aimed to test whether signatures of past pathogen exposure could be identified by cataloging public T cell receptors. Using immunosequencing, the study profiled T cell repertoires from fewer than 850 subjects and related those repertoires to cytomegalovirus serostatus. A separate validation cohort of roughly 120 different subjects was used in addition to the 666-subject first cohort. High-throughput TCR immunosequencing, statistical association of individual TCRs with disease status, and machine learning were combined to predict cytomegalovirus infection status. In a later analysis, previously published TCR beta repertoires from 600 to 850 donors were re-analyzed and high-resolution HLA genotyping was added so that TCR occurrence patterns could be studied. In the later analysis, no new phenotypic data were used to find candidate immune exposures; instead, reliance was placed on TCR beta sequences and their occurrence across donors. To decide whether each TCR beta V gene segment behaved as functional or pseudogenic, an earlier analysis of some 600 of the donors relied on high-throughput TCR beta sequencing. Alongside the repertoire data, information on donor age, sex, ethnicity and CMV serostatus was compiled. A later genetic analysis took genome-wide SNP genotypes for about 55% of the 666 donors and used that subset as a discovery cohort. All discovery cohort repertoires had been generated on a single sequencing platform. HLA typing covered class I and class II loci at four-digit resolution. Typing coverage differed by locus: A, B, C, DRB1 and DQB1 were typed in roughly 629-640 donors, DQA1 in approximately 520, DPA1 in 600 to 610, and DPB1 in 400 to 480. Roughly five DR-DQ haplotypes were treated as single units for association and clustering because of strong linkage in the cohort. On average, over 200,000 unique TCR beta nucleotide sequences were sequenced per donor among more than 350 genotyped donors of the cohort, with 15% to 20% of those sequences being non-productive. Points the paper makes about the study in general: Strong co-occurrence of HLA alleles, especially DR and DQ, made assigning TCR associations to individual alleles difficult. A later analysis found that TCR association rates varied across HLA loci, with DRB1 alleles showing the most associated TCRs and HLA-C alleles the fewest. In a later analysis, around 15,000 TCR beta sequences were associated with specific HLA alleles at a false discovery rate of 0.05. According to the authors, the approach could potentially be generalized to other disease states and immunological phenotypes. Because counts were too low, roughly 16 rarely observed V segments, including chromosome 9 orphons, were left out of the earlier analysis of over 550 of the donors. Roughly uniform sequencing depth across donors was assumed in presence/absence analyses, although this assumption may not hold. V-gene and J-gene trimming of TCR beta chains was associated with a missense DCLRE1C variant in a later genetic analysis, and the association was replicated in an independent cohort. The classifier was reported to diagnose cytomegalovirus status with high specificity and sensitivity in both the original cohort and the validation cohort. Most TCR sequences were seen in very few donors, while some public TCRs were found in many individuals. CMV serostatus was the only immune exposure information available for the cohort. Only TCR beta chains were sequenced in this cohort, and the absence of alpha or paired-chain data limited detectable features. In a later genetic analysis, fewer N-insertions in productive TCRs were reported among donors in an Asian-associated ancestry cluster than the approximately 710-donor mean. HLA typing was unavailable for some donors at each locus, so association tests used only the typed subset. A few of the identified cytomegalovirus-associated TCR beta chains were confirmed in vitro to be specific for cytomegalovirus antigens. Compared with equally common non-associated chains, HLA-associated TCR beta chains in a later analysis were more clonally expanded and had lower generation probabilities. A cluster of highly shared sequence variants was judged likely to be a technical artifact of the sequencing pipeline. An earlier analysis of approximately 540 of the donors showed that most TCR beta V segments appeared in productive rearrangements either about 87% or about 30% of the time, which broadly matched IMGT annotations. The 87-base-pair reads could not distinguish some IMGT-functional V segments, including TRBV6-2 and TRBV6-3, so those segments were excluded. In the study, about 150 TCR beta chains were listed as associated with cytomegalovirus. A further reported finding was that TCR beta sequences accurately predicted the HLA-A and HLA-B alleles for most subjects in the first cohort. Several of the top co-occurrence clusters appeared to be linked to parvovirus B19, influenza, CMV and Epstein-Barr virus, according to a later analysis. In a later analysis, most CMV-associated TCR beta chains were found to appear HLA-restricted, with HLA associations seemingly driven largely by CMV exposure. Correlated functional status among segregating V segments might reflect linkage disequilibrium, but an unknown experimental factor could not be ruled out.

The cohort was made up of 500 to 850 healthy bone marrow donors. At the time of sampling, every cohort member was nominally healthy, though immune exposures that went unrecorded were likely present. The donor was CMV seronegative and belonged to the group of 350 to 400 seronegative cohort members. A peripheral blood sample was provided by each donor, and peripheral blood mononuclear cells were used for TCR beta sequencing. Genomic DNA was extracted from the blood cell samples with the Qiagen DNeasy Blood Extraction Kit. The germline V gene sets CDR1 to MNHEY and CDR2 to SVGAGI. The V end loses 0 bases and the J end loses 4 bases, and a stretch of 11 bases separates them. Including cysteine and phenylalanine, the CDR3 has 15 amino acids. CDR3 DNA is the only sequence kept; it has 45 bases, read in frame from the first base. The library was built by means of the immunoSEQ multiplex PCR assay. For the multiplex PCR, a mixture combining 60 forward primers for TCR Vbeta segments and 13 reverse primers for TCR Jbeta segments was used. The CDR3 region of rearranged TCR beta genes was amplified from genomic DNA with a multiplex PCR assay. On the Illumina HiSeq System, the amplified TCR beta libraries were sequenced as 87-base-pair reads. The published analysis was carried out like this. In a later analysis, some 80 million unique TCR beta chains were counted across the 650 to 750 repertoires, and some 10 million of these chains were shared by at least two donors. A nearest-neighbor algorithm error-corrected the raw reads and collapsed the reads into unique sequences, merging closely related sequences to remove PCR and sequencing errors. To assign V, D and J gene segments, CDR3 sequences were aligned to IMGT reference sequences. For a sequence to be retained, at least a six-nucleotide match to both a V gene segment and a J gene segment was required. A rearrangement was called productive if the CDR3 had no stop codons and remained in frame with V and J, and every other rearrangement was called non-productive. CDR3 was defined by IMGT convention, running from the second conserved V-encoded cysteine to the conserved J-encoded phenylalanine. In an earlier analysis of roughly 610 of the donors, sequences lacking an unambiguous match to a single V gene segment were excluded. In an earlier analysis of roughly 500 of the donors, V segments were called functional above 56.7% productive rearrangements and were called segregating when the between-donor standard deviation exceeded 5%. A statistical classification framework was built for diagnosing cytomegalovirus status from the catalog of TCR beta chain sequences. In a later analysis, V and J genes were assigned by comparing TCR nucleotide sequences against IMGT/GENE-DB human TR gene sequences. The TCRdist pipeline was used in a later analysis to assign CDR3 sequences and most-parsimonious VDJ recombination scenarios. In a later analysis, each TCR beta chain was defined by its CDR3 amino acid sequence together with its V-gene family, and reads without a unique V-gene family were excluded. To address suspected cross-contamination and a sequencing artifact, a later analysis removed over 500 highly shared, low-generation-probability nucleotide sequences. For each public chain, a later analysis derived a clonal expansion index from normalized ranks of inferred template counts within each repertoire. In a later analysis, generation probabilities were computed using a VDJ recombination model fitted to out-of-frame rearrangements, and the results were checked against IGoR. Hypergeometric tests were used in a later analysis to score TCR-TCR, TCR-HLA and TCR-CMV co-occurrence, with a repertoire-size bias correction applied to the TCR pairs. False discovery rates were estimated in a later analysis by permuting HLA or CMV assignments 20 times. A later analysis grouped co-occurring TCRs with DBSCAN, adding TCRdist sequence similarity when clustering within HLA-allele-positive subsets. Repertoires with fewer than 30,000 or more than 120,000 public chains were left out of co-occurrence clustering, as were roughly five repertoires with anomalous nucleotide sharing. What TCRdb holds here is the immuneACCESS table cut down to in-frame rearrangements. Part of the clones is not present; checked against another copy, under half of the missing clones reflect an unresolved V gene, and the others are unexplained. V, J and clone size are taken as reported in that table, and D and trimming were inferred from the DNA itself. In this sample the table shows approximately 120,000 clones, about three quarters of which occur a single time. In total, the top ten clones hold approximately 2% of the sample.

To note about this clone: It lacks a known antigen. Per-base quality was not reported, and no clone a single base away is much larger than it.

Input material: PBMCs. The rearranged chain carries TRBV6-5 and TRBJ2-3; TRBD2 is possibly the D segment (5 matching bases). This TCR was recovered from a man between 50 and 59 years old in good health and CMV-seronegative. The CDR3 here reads CASSYSGSRADTQYF. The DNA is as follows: TGTGCCAGCAGTTACTCAGGGAGTCGGGCAGATACGCAGTATTTT.